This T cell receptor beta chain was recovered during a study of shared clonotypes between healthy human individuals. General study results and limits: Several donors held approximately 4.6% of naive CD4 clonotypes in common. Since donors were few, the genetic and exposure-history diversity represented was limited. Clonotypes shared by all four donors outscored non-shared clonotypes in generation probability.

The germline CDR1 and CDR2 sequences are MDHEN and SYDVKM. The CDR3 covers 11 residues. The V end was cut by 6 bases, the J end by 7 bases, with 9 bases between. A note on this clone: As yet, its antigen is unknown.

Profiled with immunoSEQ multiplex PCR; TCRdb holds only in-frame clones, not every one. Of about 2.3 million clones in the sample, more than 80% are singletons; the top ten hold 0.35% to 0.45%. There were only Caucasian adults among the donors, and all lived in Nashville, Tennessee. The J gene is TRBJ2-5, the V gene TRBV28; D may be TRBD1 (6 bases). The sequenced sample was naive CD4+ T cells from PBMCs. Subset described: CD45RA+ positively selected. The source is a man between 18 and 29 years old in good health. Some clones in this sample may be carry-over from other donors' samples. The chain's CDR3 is CASSLGATQYF. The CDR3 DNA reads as TGTGCCAGCAGCCTGGGGGCGACCCAGTACTTC.